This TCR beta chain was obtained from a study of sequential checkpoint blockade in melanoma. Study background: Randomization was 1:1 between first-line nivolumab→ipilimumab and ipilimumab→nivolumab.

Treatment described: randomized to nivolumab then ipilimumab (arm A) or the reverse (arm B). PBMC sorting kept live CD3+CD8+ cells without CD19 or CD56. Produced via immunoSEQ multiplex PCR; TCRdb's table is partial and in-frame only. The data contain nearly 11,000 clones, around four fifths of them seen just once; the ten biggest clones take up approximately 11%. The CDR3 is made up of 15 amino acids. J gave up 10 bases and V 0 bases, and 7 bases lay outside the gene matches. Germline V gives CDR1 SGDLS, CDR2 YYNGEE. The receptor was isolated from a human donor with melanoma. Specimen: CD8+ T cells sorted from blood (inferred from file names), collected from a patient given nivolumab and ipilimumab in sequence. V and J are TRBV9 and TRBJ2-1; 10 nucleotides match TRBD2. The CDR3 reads CASSVGSGRAGEQFF. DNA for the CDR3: TGTGCCAGCAGCGTAGGAAGCGGGAGGGCCGGGGAGCAGTTCTTC.